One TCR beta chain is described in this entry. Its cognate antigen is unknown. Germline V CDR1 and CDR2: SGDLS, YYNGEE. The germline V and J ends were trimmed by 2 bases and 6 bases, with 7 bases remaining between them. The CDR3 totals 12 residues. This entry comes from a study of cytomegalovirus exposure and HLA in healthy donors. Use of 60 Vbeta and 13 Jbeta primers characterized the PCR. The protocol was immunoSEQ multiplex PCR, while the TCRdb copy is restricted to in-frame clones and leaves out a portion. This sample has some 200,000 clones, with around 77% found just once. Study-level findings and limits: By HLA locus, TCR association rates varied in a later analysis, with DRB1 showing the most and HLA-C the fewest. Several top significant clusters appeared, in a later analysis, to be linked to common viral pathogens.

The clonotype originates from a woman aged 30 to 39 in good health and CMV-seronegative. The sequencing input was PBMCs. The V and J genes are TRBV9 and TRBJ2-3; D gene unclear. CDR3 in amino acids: CASSVFMDTQYF. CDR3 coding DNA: TGTGCCAGCAGCGTCTTTATGGATACGCAGTATTTT.